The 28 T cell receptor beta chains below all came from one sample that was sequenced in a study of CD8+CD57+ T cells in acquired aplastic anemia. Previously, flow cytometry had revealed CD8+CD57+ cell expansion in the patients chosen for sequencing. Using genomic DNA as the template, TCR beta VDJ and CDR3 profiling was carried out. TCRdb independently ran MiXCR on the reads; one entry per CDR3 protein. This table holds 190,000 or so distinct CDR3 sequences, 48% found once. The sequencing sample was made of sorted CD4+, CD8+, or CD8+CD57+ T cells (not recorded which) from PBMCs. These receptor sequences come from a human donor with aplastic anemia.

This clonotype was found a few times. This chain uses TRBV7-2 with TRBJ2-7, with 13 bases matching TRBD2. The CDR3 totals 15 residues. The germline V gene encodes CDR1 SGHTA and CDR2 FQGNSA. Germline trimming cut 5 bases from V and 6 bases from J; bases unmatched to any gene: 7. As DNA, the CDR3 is TGTGCCAGCAGCCTTCAACTAGCGGGAGGGGGCGAGCAGTACTTC. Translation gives CASSLQLAGGGEQYF.

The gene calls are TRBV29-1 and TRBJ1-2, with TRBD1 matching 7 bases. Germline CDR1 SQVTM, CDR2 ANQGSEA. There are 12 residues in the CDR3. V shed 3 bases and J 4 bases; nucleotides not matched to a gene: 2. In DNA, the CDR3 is TGCAGCGTTGACTCAGGGGGCTATGGCTACACCTTC. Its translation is CSVDSGGYGYTF.

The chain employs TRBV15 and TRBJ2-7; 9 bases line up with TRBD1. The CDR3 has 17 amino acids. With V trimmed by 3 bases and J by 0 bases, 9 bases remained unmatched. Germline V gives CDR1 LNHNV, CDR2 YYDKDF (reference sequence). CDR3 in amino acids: CATSSGGTGRTSYEQYF. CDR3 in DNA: TGTGCCACCAGCAGCGGGGGGACAGGGCGTACCTCCTACGAGCAGTACTTC.

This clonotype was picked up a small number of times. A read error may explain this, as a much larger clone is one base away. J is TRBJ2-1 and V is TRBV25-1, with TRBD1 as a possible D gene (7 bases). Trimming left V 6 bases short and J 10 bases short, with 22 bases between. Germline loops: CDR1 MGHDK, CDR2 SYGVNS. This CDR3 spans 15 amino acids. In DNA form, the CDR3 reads TGTGCCAGCAGCCCTACAGGGGAGGAAGTAAGGGAGCAGTTCTTC. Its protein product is CASSPTGEEVREQFF.

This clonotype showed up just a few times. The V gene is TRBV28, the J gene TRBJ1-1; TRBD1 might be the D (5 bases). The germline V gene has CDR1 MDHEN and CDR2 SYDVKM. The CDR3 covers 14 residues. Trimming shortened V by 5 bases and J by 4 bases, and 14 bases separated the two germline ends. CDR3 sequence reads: CASSLTGGGTEAFF. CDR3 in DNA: TGTGCCAGCAGTCTAACGGGGGGTGGCACTGAAGCTTTCTTT.

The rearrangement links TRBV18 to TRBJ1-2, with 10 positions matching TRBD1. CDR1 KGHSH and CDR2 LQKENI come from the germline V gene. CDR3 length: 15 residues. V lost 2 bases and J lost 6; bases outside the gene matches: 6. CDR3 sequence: CASSPGDRGPDGYTF. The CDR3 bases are TGTGCCAGCTCACCAGGGGACAGGGGCCCCGATGGCTACACCTTC.

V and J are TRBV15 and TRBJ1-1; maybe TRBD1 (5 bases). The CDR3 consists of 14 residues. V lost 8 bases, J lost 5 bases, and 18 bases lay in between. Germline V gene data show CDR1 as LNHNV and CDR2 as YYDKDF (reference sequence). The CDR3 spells CATGGGVDDTEAFF. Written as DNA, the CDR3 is TGTGCCACCGGCGGAGGGGTTGATGATACTGAAGCTTTCTTT.

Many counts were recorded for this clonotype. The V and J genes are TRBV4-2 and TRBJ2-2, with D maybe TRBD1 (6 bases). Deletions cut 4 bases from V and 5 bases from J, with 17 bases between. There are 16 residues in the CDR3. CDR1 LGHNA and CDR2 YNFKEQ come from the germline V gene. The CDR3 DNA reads TGTGCCAGCAGCCGCGCGGGCAGGGGTGAAACCGGGGAGCTGTTTTTT. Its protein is CASSRAGRGETGELFF.

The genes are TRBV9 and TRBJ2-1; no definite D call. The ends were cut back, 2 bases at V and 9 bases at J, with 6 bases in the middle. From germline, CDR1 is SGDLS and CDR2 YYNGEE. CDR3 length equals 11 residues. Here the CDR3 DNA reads TGTGCCAGCAGCGTTGGGCTTGAGCAGTTCTTC. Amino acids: CASSVGLEQFF.

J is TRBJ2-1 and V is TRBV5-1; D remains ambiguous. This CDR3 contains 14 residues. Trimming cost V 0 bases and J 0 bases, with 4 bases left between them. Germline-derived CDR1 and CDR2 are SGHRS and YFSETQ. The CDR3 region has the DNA TGCGCCAGCAGCTTGGTATACTCCTACAATGAGCAGTTCTTC. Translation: CASSLVYSYNEQFF.

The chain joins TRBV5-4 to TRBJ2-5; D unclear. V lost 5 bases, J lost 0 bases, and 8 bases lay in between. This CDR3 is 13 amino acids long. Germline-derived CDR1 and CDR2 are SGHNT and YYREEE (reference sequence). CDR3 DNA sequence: TGTGCCAGCAGATCTGGCGACCAAGAGACCCAGTACTTC. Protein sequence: CASRSGDQETQYF.

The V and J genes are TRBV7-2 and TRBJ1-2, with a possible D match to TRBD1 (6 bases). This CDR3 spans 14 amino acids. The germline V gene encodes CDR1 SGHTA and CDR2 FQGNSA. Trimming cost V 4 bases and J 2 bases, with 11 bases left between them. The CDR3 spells CASSSGQTNYGYTF. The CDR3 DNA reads TGTGCCAGCAGCTCGGGACAAACAAACTATGGCTACACCTTC.

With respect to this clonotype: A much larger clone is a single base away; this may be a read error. DNA of the CDR3: TGTGCCAGCAGTTTGCGGGGCTACGGGCAGTACTTC. As protein: CASSLRGYGQYF. V is TRBV2 and J is TRBJ2-7, with a possible D match to TRBD2 (6 bases). The CDR3 loop spans 12 amino acids. CDR1 is SNHLY and CDR2 is FYNNEI in the germline V gene.

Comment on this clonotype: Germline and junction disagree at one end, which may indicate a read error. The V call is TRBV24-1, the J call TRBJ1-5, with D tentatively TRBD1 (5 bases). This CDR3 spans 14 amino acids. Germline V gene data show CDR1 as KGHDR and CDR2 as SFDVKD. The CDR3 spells CAASDLRTTQPQHF. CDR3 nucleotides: TGTGCCGCCAGTGATTTAAGGACAACACAGCCCCAGCATTTT.

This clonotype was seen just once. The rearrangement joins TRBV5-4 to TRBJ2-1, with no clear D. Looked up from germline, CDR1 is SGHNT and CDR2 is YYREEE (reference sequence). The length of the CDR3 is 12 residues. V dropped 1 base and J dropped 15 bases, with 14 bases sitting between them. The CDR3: CASSLKDQRPFF. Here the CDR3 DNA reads TGTGCCAGCAGCTTGAAAGACCAACGGCCGTTCTTC.

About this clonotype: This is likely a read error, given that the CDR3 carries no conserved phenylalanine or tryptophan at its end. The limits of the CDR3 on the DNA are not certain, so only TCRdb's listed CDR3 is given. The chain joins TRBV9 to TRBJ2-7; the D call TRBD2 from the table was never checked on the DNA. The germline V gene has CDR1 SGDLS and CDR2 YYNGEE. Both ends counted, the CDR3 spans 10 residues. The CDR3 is CASSVGPVAG.

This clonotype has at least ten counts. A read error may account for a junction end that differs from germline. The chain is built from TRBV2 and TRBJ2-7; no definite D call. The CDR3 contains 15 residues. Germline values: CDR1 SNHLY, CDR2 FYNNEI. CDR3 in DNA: TGTGCCAGCAGTGGTAGTTTGGTAAGGCAACACGAGCGGTACTTC. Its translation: CASSGSLVRQHERYF.

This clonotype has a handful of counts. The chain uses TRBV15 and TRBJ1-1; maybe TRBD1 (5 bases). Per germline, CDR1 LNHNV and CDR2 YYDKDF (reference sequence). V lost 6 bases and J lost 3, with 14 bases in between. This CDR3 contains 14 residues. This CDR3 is CATSPRAADTEAFF. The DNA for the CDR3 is TGTGCCACCAGTCCCAGGGCTGCGGACACTGAAGCTTTCTTT.

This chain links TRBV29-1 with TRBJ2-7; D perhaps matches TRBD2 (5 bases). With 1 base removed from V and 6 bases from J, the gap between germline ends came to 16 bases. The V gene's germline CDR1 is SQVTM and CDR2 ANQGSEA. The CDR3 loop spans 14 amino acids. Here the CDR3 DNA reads TGCAGCGTTGAAGGGACGAGGGCGAATAGCGAGCAGTACTTC. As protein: CSVEGTRANSEQYF.

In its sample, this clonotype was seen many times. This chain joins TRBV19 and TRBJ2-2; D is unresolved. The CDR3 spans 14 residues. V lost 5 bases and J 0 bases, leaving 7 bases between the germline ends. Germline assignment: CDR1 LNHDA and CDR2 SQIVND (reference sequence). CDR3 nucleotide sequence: TGTGCCAGTAGTCAAAAGGCGAACACCGGGGAGCTGTTTTTT. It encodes CASSQKANTGELFF.

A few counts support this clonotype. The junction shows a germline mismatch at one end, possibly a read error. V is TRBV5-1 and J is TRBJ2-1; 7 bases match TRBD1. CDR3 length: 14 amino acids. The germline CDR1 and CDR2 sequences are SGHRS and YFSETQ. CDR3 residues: CASSLGDRYNEQFF. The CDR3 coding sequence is TGTGCCAGCAGCTTGGGGGACAGATACAATGAGCAGTTCTTC.

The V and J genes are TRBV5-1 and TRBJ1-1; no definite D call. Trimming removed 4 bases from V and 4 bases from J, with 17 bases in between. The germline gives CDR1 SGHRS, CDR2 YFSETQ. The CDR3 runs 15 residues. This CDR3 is CASSGRTGVGTEAFF. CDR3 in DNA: TGCGCCAGCAGCGGACGGACGGGTGTTGGCACTGAAGCTTTCTTT. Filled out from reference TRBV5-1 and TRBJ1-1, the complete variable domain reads KAGVTQTPRYLIKTRGQQVTLSCSPISGHRSVSWYQQTPGQGLQFLFEYFSETQRNKGNFPGRFSGRQFSNSRSEMNVSTLELGDSALYLCASSGRTGVGTEAFFGQGTRLTVV.

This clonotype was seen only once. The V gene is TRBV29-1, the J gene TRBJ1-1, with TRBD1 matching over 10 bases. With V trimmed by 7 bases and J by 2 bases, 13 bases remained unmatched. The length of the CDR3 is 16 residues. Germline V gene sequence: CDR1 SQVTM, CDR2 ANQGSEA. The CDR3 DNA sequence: TGCAGCGCCGTCCCCCGGGACAGGGGAATTAACACTGAAGCTTTCTTT. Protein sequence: CSAVPRDRGINTEAFF.

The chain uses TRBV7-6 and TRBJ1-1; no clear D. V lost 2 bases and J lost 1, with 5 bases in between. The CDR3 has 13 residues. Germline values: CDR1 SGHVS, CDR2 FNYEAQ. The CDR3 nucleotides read TGTGCCAGCAGCTTACACAAGAACACTGAAGCTTTCTTT. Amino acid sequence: CASSLHKNTEAFF.

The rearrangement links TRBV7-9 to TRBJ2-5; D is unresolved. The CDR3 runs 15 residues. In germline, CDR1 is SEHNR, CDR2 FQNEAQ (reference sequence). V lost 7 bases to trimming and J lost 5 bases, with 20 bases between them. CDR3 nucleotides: TGTGCCAGCAAGTCGGCAGGTCCCCCTGGGGAGACCCAGTACTTC. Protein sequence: CASKSAGPPGETQYF.

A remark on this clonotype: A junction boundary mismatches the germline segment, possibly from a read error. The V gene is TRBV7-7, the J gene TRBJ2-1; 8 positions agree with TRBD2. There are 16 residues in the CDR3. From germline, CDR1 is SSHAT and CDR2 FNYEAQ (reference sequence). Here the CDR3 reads CASSLAGSSGKDEQFF. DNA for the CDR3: TGTGCTAGCAGCTTAGCAGGGAGTAGCGGGAAGGATGAGCAGTTCTTC.

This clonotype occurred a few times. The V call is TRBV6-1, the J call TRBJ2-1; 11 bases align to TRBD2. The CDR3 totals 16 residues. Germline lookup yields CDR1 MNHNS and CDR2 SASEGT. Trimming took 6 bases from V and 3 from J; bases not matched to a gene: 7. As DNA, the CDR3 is TGTGCCAGCAGACAACGACTAGCGGGGCTCTACAATGAGCAGTTCTTC. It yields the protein CASRQRLAGLYNEQFF.

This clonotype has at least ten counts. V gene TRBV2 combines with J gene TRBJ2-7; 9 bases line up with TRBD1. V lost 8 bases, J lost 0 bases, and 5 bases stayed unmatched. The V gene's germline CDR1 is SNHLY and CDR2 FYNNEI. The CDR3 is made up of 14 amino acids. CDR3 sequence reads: CASSEQGASYEQYF. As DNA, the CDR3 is TGTGCCAGCTCCGAACAGGGGGCCTCCTACGAGCAGTACTTC.